This T cell receptor (beta chain) was obtained from a study of OX40 agonist ivuxolimab in advanced cancers. Here immunoSEQ multiplex PCR was the method, and the copy in TCRdb shows in-frame clones only, minus some. Of roughly 35,000 clones in the sample, 81% are singletons; the top ten hold approximately 21%. The receptor was derived from an adult with an advanced solid tumor such as melanoma, head and neck, liver or kidney cancer. The source was CD4+ or CD8+ T cells sorted from blood, collected in a trial of the OX40 agonist ivuxolimab.

For the CDR3, the DNA is TGCGCCAGCAGTGTAGGAAGCACAGATACGCAGTATTTT. This gives the protein CASSVGSTDTQYF. The rearrangement uses TRBV10-1 and TRBJ2-3; D not certain. Trimming removed 4 bases from V and 0 bases from J, with 5 bases in between. Looked up from germline, CDR1 is WNHNN and CDR2 is SYGVQD (reference sequence). The CDR3 has 13 residues.